Below, one T cell receptor (beta chain) is given with its context. Its antigen is unknown. CDR1 MDHEN and CDR2 SYDVKM come from the germline V gene. CDR3 size: 15 residues. Deletions cut 3 bases from V and 8 bases from J, with 17 bases between. The data belong to a study of T-cell reconstitution after alpha-beta-depleted transplantation in children. Study-level findings and limits: A year post-transplant, T-cell counts and diversity derived mostly from newly produced T cells.

The TCRbeta library incorporated unique molecular identifiers. TCRdb used MiXCR to reprocess the PCR reads, holding one entry per CDR3 protein. The sample has hundreds of thousands of distinct CDR3 sequences, about 24% seen once. V is TRBV28 and J is TRBJ1-3; possible D gene TRBD1, 5 bases. The receptor's source is a female patient between 2 and 15 years old who had a stem cell transplant for congenital amegakaryocytic thrombocytopenia, so the T cells may come from the graft donor. Specimen: PBMCs, mostly from graft donor cells, collected 360 days after TCRalphabeta/CD19-depleted stem cell transplant. The CDR3 nucleotides are TGTGCCAGCAGTTTTAAGACAGCTGGCAGGGACACCATATATTTT. This sequence encodes CASSFKTAGRDTIYF.